This T cell receptor beta chain stems from a study of radiotherapy plus CTLA-4 blockade in lung cancer. As for the study in general: Disease control was present in under 35% of patients, and objective responses in about 19%. Regarding the study as a whole: According to reports, early shifts in blood T cell clones, alongside interferon-beta, forecast response most accurately. Blood TCR clones of tumor origin expanded after radiotherapy plus ipilimumab.

With regard to this clone: Its target is unknown.

This CDR3 is built from 14 residues. Trimming cost V 1 base and J 4 bases, with 10 bases left between them. The germline gives CDR1 MNHEY, CDR2 SMNVEV (reference sequence). Using immunoSEQ multiplex PCR, the repertoire was profiled, and TCRdb retains in-frame clones only, with some absent. Of 25,000 to 35,000 clones listed, 60% to 80% were seen once; the top ten hold roughly 8%. This receptor was identified in a human donor with non-small cell lung cancer who had stable disease on radiotherapy plus ipilimumab. Material: peripheral blood, obtained from a patient treated with radiotherapy plus ipilimumab. V usage is TRBV27 and J usage is TRBJ1-2, with TRBD1 as a possible D gene (5 bases). CDR3 region: CASSLYMGGYGYTF. The CDR3 DNA sequence: TGTGCCAGCAGTTTATATATGGGGGGCTATGGCTACACCTTC.